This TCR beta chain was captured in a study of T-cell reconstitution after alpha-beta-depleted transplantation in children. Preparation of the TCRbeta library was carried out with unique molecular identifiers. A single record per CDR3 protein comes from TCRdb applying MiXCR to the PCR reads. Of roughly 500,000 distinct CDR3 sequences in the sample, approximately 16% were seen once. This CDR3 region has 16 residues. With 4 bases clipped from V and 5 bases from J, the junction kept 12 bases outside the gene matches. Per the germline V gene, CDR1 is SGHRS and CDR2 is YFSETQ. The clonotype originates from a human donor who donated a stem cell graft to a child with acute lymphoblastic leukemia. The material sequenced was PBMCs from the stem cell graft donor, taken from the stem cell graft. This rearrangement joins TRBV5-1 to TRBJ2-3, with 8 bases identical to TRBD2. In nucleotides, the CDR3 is TGCGCCAGCAGCGTGACCCCCGGACTAGCACAAGATACGCAGTATTTT. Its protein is CASSVTPGLAQDTQYF.